The 31 T cell receptor beta chains listed next were all sequenced from one sample in a study of blood T cell repertoires in COVID-19. Libraries were prepared by immunoSEQ multiplex PCR; TCRdb keeps only in-frame clonotypes and omits some of them. The sample lists about 200,000 clones, 94% occurring once. Sequencing was done on a sample of peripheral blood. All receptors come from a man aged 25 to 40 with COVID-19, enrolled during active disease.

This chain joins TRBV5-6 and TRBJ1-2; 7 nucleotides match TRBD1. CDR3 length equals 12 residues. CDR1 and CDR2 from the germline V gene are SGHDT and YYEEEE. J gave up 6 bases and V 4 bases, and 3 bases lay outside the gene matches. CDR3 nucleotides: TGTGCCAGCAGCCCGGGACAGCATGGCTACACCTTC. It encodes CASSPGQHGYTF.

The rearrangement links TRBV25-1 to TRBJ1-1; tentatively, D is TRBD1 (5 bases). Germline V lookup: CDR1 MGHDK, CDR2 SYGVNS. V lost 7 bases to trimming and J lost 5 bases, with 14 bases between them. The CDR3 runs 13 residues. CDR3 DNA sequence: TGTGCCAGCACGGGGGGGTCTGGGACTGAAGCTTTCTTT. Amino acids: CASTGGSGTEAFF.

V usage is TRBV12-3 or TRBV12-4 and J usage is TRBJ2-1, with D perhaps matching TRBD2 (6 bases). The CDR3 length is 13 residues. Trimming removed 6 bases from V and 0 bases from J, with 6 bases in between. CDR3 in amino acids: CASRGGSYNEQFF. The CDR3 DNA reads TGTGCCAGCAGGGGGGGCTCCTACAATGAGCAGTTCTTC.

The CDR3 is CAISERESEQYF. Here the CDR3 DNA reads TGTGCCATCAGTGAGCGGGAATCCGAGCAGTACTTC. The chain employs TRBV10-3 and TRBJ2-7, with D possibly being TRBD2 (5 bases). V was pared by 2 bases and J by 6 bases, with 8 bases between. CDR1 is ENHRY, CDR2 SYGVKD, per germline. CDR3 length equals 12 residues.

This CDR3 is CASSPRALQGSSYNEQFF. The CDR3 DNA is TGTGCCAGCAGTCCCCGCGCTCTACAGGGGAGCTCCTACAATGAGCAGTTCTTC. The chain uses TRBV27 and TRBJ2-1; 7 nucleotides agree with TRBD1. The junction had 13 bases not matched to a gene; V was cut back by 5 bases and J by 0 bases. Germline V gives CDR1 MNHEY, CDR2 SMNVEV (reference sequence). The CDR3 has 18 amino acids.

This chain connects TRBV28 to TRBJ1-5, with 9 bases matching TRBD1. The V gene's germline CDR1 is MDHEN and CDR2 SYDVKM. This CDR3 spans 15 amino acids. The V gene end was trimmed by 6 bases and the J gene end by 2 bases; junction bases not matched to a gene: 5. DNA of the CDR3: TGTGCCAGCAGCACAGGGGGCGCGGGCAATCAGCCCCAGCATTTT. The encoded protein is CASSTGGAGNQPQHF.

The CDR3 DNA is TGCGCCAGCCGAAGAAGTGAGGGGGTTACTCAGCCCCAGCATTTT. Its protein product is CASRRSEGVTQPQHF. The chain is built from TRBV4-1 and TRBJ1-5; D possibly corresponds to TRBD1 (6 bases). The V and J ends lost 8 bases and 6 bases respectively, with 20 bases between them. The CDR3 loop spans 15 amino acids. The V gene's germline CDR1 is MGHRA and CDR2 YSYEKL.

Points on this clone: This sample includes further DNA sequences coding for the same CDR3. The chain recombines TRBV18 with TRBJ1-1, with D tentatively TRBD1 (6 bases). The CDR3 contains 13 residues. Per the germline V gene, CDR1 is KGHSH and CDR2 is LQKENI. V lost 6 bases to trimming and J lost 1 base, with 9 bases between them. CDR3 sequence reads: CASSRTENTEAFF. The CDR3 bases are TGTGCCAGCTCCCGGACAGAGAACACTGAAGCTTTCTTT.

The V call is TRBV30, the J call TRBJ2-3, with 11 nucleotides matching TRBD1. The germline CDR1 and CDR2 sequences are GTSNPN and SVGIG (reference sequence). Trimming at V came to 3 bases and at J to 2 bases, leaving 13 bases not matched to a gene. This CDR3 spans 18 amino acids. The CDR3 here is CAWSETWDRGTITDTQYF. Written as DNA, the CDR3 is TGTGCCTGGAGCGAAACATGGGACAGGGGGACTATCACAGATACGCAGTATTTT.

This chain links TRBV10-2 with TRBJ2-3; D call uncertain. V was trimmed by 0 bases and J by 2 bases, leaving 15 bases between them. The CDR3 runs 17 residues. In germline, CDR1 is WSHSY, CDR2 SAAADI. DNA of the CDR3: TGCGCCAGCAGTGAGTCGTGGGCTCCGCCACACACAGATACGCAGTATTTT. This translates into CASSESWAPPHTDTQYF.

This clone was found once. The V call is TRBV2, the J call TRBJ2-7, with a tentative D call TRBD1 (6 bases). The CDR3 totals 14 residues. Germline CDR1 and CDR2: SNHLY and FYNNEI. V was pared by 7 bases and J by 3 bases, with 16 bases between. The CDR3 DNA is TGTGCCAGCAACCCCCGGGACACCCGCTACGAGCAGTACTTC. Its translation is CASNPRDTRYEQYF.

The chain has TRBV5-6 and TRBJ1-3; 7 nucleotides align to TRBD1. From germline, CDR1 is SGHDT and CDR2 YYEEEE. V trimming: 5 bases; J trimming: 0 bases; junction bases outside the gene matches: 5. The CDR3 extends over 15 amino acids. This CDR3 is CASSRDRASGNTIYF. The CDR3 DNA is TGTGCCAGCAGTCGGGACAGAGCCTCTGGAAACACCATATATTTT.

The chain links TRBV10-2 to TRBJ2-7, with D unclear. The V end was cut by 4 bases, the J end by 5 bases, with 21 bases between. Germline V gene data show CDR1 as WSHSY and CDR2 as SAAADI. The CDR3 sequence is 16 residues long. The CDR3 DNA is TGCGCCAGCAGTGCTTCGCTGAATCGTGGCATCGACGAGCAGTACTTC. This encodes CASSASLNRGIDEQYF.

The rearrangement links TRBV12-3 or TRBV12-4 to TRBJ2-7, with 10 nucleotides matching TRBD1. The CDR3 runs to 13 residues. Germline trimming cut 3 bases from V and 6 bases from J; bases unmatched to any gene: 2. In nucleotides, the CDR3 is TGTGCCAGCAGTTTGACAGGGGGCTCCGAGCAGTACTTC. As protein: CASSLTGGSEQYF.

The chain carries TRBV10-2 and TRBJ2-7; TRBD1 matches at 8 bases. There are 15 residues in the CDR3. The germline V gene has CDR1 WSHSY and CDR2 SAAADI. V dropped 10 bases and J dropped 2; count of bases not matched to a gene: 13. Here the CDR3 reads CATENAGTGTYEQYF. In DNA form, the CDR3 reads TGCGCCACCGAAAACGCCGGGACAGGCACCTACGAGCAGTACTTC.

The CDR3 DNA reads as TGTGCCAGCTCACGTATAGCGGGGGCGGGGAATGAGCAGTTCTTC. It encodes CASSRIAGAGNEQFF. The rearrangement links TRBV18 to TRBJ2-1; 9 bases are a match to TRBD2. The ends lost 4 bases at V and 7 bases at J; junction bases unmatched: 8. The CDR3 length is 15 residues. Per the germline V gene, CDR1 is KGHSH and CDR2 is LQKENI. Based on the CDR3 plus reference TRBV18 and TRBJ2-1, the full variable domain is NAGVMQNPRHLVRRRGQEARLRCSPMKGHSHVYWYRQLPEEGLKFMVYLQKENIIDESGMPKERFSAEFPKEGPSILRIQQVVRGDSAAYFCASSRIAGAGNEQFFGPGTRLTVL.

This chain connects TRBV11-3 to TRBJ2-3; perhaps TRBD1 as D (6 bases). V was pared by 4 bases and J by 0 bases, with 11 bases between. The CDR3 is made up of 15 amino acids. Germline lookup yields CDR1 SGHNT and CDR2 YENEEA. CDR3 coding DNA: TGTGCCAGCAGCTCCACAGGGTCTAGCACAGATACGCAGTATTTT. Its translation is CASSSTGSSTDTQYF.

This chain connects TRBV11-2 to TRBJ2-7; D is ambiguous. Germline lookup yields CDR1 SGHAT and CDR2 FQNNGV. The CDR3 consists of 15 residues. The ends were cut back, 0 bases at V and 0 bases at J, with 9 bases in the middle. The CDR3 nucleotides are TGTGCCAGCAGCTTAGAACGAGTAAGCTCCTACGAGCAGTACTTC. Amino acids: CASSLERVSSYEQYF.

J is TRBJ2-5 and V is TRBV7-5; the table's D call TRBD1 went unverified against the DNA. TRBV7-5 is tagged as a pseudogene. The CDR3 has 15 amino acids. The CDR3 coding sequence is TGTGTCAGAAGCGCCGACAGGGGCGTCAGAGAGACCCAGTACTTC. Translating gives CVRSADRGVRETQYF.

The V and J genes are TRBV18 and TRBJ1-1; 7 bases match TRBD1. Trimming at V came to 6 bases and at J to 3 bases, leaving 10 bases not matched to a gene. This CDR3 has 15 amino acids. CDR1 and CDR2 from the germline V gene are KGHSH and LQKENI. The CDR3 spells CASSPEQGSHTEAFF. Written as DNA, the CDR3 is TGTGCCAGCTCCCCGGAACAGGGGAGTCACACTGAAGCTTTCTTT.

This rearrangement joins TRBV6-6 to TRBJ1-5; D gene unclear. V lost 5 bases and J lost 6, with 11 bases in between. The CDR3 has 13 residues. Germline V gene lookup returns CDR1 MNHNY and CDR2 SVGAGI (reference sequence). DNA of the CDR3: TGTGCCAGCAGTCCCGGACTGGCTCAGCCCCAGCATTTT. Encoded protein: CASSPGLAQPQHF.

This chain joins TRBV11-1 and TRBJ2-5; the match to TRBD1 covers 11 bases. V dropped 4 bases and J dropped 3; count of bases not matched to a gene: 7. Germline assignment: CDR1 SGHAT and CDR2 FQDESV (reference sequence). The CDR3 is 16 amino acids. CDR3 DNA sequence: TGTGCCAGCAGCTGGGGACAGGGGGTGGTAGAAGAGACCCAGTACTTC. It yields the protein CASSWGQGVVEETQYF.

About this clone: Different DNA sequences within this sample yield the same CDR3. This chain uses TRBV19 with TRBJ1-3; 7 bases line up with TRBD1. Trimming at V came to 7 bases and at J to 0 bases, leaving 6 bases not matched to a gene. The V gene's germline CDR1 is LNHDA and CDR2 SQIVND (reference sequence). This CDR3 region has 15 residues. The CDR3 nucleotides are TGTGCCAGTACCCCGACAGGGCTCTCTGGAAACACCATATATTTT. Translation: CASTPTGLSGNTIYF.

The chain combines TRBV6-5 with TRBJ1-2; TRBD1 aligns across 7 bases. With 4 bases clipped from V and 5 bases from J, the junction kept 4 bases outside the gene matches. Per germline, CDR1 MNHEY and CDR2 SVGAGI. The CDR3 extends over 13 amino acids. CDR3: CASSFGQVYGYTF. For the CDR3, the DNA is TGTGCCAGCAGTTTTGGACAGGTTTATGGCTACACCTTC.

V usage is TRBV6-5 and J usage is TRBJ1-3, with 9 bases identical to TRBD1. The CDR3 is made up of 15 amino acids. Trimming at V came to 3 bases and at J to 4 bases, leaving 4 bases not matched to a gene. The V gene's germline CDR1 is MNHEY and CDR2 SVGAGI. This chain's CDR3 is CASSYGTGSGNTIYF. CDR3 sequence (DNA): TGTGCCAGCAGTTATGGGACAGGGAGCGGAAACACCATATATTTT.

V is TRBV28 and J is TRBJ1-2; 8 nucleotides line up with TRBD1. The CDR3 is 19 residues long. The germline CDR1 and CDR2 sequences are MDHEN and SYDVKM. The ends lost 7 bases at V and 1 base at J; junction bases unmatched: 20. CDR3 nucleotide sequence: TGTGCCAGCACTGCAGGGGGCTTTGGTGCTGAACTAATTAACTATGGCTACACCTTC. This sequence encodes CASTAGGFGAELINYGYTF.

This clone was seen just once. The chain couples TRBV6-4 to TRBJ1-4; 8 bases fit TRBD1. With 6 bases clipped from V and 7 bases from J, the junction kept 13 bases outside the gene matches. There are 16 residues in the CDR3. Per the germline V gene, CDR1 is MRHNA and CDR2 is SNTAGT. CDR3 sequence reads: CASRGTGGKLAEKLFF. In DNA, the CDR3 is TGTGCCAGCAGGGGTACAGGGGGAAAGCTTGCTGAAAAACTGTTTTTT.

The J gene is TRBJ2-1, the V gene TRBV9; 7 nucleotides line up with TRBD2. V lost 1 base, J lost 6 bases, and 4 bases stayed unmatched. Germline V gene lookup returns CDR1 SGDLS and CDR2 YYNGEE. The CDR3 runs to 14 residues. The CDR3 spells CASSVIPSGNEQFF. DNA of the CDR3: TGTGCCAGCAGCGTAATCCCTAGCGGCAATGAGCAGTTCTTC.

The chain links TRBV2 to TRBJ2-5; D gene ambiguous. CDR3 length equals 14 residues. The V end was cut by 4 bases, the J end by 7 bases, with 16 bases between. CDR1 SNHLY and CDR2 FYNNEI come from the germline V gene. The CDR3 sequence: CASSAPPTGLTQYF. Here the CDR3 DNA reads TGTGCCAGCAGTGCCCCCCCCACTGGGCTGACCCAGTACTTC.

The chain couples TRBV11-2 to TRBJ1-1, with D possibly being TRBD1 (6 bases). CDR3 length: 15 residues. CDR1 is SGHAT, CDR2 FQNNGV, per germline. V was pared by 3 bases and J by 0 bases, with 11 bases between. The CDR3 here is CASSFGQTMNTEAFF. The CDR3 DNA reads TGTGCCAGCAGCTTTGGACAGACTATGAACACTGAAGCTTTCTTT. The variable domain in full, with the rest retrieved from reference TRBV11-2 and TRBJ1-1, is EAGVAQSPRYKIIEKRQSVAFWCNPISGHATLYWYQQILGQGPKLLIQFQNNGVVDDSQLPKDRFSAERLKGVDSTLKIQPAKLEDSAVYLCASSFGQTMNTEAFFGQGTRLTVV.

V and J are TRBV7-9 and TRBJ1-1; D remains unclear. V lost 5 bases and J lost 1, with 11 bases in between. Germline V gives CDR1 SEHNR, CDR2 FQNEAQ (reference sequence). This CDR3 is 14 amino acids long. The CDR3 DNA is TGTGCCAGCAGCCAAACTGTCCCGAACACTGAAGCTTTCTTT. Residues: CASSQTVPNTEAFF.